The clone carrying this T cell receptor (beta chain) was counted a single time. No antigen is known for it. This may stem from a read error, because a much larger clone lies one nucleotide away. The missing conserved phenylalanine or tryptophan at the end of this CDR3 makes a read error likely. The record originates from a study of blood T cells in healthy people across ages. Study observations and caveats: Comparison with aged donors showed that long-lived donors had more naive CD4+ cells and higher diversity. Because sorting was not performed, PBMCs prevented conclusive naive versus antigen-experienced comparison.

This CDR3 is built from 15 residues. Trimming shortened V by 6 bases and J by 7 bases, and 16 bases separated the two germline ends. Germline V gene lookup returns CDR1 SGHTA and CDR2 FQGNSA. The second PCR ran about 6 to 11 cycles with a sample-barcoded 5' primer and J-beta primers. The study obtained at least 3 million CDR3-containing paired-end reads from every sample. TCRdb recomputed calls from the 5' RACE reads with MiXCR, one row per CDR3 protein. The repertoire holds some 900,000 distinct CDR3 sequences, with more than 25% as singletons. Isolation of PBMCs gave at least 7 million cells per sample.

The source material was blood. The TCR originated in an elderly woman in good health. V and J are TRBV7-2 and TRBJ1-6, with D possibly TRBD1 on 5 matching bases. DNA of the CDR3: TGTGCCAGCAGGACCCTCGGACAAAACAATTCACCCCTCCACTGT. Its protein product is CASRTLGQNNSPLHC.